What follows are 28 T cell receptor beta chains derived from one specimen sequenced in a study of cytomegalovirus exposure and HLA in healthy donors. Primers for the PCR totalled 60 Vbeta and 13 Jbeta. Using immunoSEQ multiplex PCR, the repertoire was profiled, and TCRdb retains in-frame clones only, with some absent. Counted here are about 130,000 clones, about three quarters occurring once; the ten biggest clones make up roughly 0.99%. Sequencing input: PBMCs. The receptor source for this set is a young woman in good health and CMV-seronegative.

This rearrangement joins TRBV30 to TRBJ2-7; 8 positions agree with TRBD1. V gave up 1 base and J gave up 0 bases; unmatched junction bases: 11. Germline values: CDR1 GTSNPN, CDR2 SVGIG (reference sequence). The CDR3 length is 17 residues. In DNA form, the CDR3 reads TGTGCCTGGAGTGGGGGACAGGTTACGGGTGTCTCCTACGAGCAGTACTTC. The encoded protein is CAWSGGQVTGVSYEQYF.

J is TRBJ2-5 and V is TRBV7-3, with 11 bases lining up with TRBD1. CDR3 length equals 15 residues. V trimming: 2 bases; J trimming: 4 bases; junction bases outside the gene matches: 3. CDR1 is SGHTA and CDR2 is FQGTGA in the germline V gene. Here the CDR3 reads CASSLGGTGGETQYF. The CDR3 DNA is TGTGCCAGCAGCTTAGGGGGGACAGGGGGAGAGACCCAGTACTTC.

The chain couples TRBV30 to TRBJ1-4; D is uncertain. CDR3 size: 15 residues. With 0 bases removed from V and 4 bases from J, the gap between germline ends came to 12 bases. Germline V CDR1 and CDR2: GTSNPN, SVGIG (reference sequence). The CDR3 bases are TGTGCCTGGAGTGTACCGACGGGGAATAATGAAAAACTGTTTTTT. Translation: CAWSVPTGNNEKLFF. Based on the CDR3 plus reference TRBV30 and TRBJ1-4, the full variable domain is SQTIHQWPATLVQPVGSPLSLECTVEGTSNPNLYWYRQAAGRGLQLLFYSVGIGQISSEVPQNLSASRPQDRQFILSSKKLLLSDSGFYLCAWSVPTGNNEKLFFGSGTQLSVL.

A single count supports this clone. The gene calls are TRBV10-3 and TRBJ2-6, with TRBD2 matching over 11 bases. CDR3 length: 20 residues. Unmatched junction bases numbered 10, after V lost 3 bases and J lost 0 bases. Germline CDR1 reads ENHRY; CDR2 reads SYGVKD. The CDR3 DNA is TGTGCCATCAGTGACCCCCTGGGACTAGCGGAACACTCTGGGGCCAACGTCCTGACTTTC. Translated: CAISDPLGLAEHSGANVLTF.

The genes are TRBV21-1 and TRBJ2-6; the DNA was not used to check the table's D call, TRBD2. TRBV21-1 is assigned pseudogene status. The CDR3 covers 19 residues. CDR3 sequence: CASSIRTSGKSPGANVLTF. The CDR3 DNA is TGTGCCAGCAGCATTAGGACTAGCGGGAAATCCCCTGGGGCCAACGTCCTGACTTTC.

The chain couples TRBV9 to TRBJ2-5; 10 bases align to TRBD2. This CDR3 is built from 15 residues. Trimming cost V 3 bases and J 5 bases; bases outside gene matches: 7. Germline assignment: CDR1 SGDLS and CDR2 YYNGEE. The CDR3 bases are TGTGCCAGCAGCGAGAGCGGGGGGGCCTATGAGACCCAGTACTTC. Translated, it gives CASSESGGAYETQYF.

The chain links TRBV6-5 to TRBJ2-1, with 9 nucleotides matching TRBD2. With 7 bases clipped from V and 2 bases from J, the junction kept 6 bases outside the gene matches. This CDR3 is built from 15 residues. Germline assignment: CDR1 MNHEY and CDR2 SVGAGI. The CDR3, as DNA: TGTGCCAGCATGGCGGGGGGGAGTCCCTACAATGAGCAGTTCTTC. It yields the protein CASMAGGSPYNEQFF.

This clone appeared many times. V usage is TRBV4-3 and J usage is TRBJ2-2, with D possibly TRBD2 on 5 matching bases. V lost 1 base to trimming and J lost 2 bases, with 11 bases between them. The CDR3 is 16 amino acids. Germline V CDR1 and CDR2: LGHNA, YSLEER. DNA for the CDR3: TGCGCCAGCAGCCAAGCTGGCGGGCCTAACACCGGGGAGCTGTTTTTT. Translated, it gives CASSQAGGPNTGELFF.

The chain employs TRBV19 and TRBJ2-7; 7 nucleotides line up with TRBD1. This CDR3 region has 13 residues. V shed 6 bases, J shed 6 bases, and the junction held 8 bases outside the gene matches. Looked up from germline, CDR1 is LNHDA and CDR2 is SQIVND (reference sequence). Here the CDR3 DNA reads TGTGCCAGTAGCCTGGACAGGCTCGCCGAGCAGTACTTC. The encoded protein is CASSLDRLAEQYF.

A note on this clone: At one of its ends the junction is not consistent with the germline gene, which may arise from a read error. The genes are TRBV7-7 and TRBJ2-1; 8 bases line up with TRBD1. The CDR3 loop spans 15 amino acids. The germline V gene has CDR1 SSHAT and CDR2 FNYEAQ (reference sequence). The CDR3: CASSSGQGVYNEQFF. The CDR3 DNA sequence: TGTGCTAGCAGCTCTGGACAGGGCGTTTACAATGAGCAGTTCTTC.

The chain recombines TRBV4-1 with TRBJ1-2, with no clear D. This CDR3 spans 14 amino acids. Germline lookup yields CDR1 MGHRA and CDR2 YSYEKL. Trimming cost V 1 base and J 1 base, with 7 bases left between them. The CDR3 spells CASSQAAGNYGYTF. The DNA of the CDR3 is TGCGCCAGCAGCCAAGCTGCGGGTAACTATGGCTACACCTTC.

The CDR3 DNA is TGTGCCAGCAGCGCGGGGACTAGCGGGGGGGAGGATACGCAGTATTTT. It specifies CASSAGTSGGEDTQYF. The chain uses TRBV6-4 and TRBJ2-3, with 16 positions matching TRBD2. CDR1 is MRHNA, CDR2 SNTAGT, per germline. The CDR3 contains 16 residues. V trimming: 6 bases; J trimming: 6 bases; junction bases outside the gene matches: 6.

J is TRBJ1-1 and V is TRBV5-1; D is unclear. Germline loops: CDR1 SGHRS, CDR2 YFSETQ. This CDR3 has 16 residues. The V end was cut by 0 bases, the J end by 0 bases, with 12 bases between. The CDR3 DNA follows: TGCGCCAGCAGCTTGGTGGCGGGAGCCATGAACACTGAAGCTTTCTTT. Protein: CASSLVAGAMNTEAFF. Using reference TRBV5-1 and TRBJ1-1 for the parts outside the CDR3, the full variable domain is KAGVTQTPRYLIKTRGQQVTLSCSPISGHRSVSWYQQTPGQGLQFLFEYFSETQRNKGNFPGRFSGRQFSNSRSEMNVSTLELGDSALYLCASSLVAGAMNTEAFFGQGTRLTVV.

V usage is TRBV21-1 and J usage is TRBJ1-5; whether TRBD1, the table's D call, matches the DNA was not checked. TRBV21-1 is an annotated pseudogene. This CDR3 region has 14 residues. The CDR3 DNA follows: TGTGCCAGCAGCAAGGCCGTGAGCAATCAGCCCCAGCATTTT. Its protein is CASSKAVSNQPQHF.

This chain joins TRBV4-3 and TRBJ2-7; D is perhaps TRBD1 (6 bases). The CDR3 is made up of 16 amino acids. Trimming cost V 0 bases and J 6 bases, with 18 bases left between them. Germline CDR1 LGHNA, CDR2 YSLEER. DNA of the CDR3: TGCGCCAGCAGCCAAGATTCGGCAGGGGCTTGGTTCGAGCAGTACTTC. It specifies CASSQDSAGAWFEQYF.

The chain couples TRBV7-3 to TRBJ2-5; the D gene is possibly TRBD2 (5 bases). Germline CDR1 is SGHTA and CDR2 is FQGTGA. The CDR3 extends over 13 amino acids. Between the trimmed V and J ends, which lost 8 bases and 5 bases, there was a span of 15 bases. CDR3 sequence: CASCRGIDETQYF. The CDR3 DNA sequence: TGTGCCAGCTGTCGAGGGATCGATGAGACCCAGTACTTC.

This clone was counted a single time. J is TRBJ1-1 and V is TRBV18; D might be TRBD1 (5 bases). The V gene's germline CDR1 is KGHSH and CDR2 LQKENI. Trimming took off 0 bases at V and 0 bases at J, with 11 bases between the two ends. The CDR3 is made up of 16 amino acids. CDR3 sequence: CASSPPLTGLNTEAFF. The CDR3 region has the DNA TGTGCCAGCTCACCACCCCTAACAGGCCTGAACACTGAAGCTTTCTTT.

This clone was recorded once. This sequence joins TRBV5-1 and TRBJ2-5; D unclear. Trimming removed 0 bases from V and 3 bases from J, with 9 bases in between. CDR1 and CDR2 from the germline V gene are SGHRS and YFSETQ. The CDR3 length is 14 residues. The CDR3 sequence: CASSLESEEETQYF. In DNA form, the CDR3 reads TGCGCCAGCAGCTTGGAGTCAGAGGAAGAGACCCAGTACTTC.

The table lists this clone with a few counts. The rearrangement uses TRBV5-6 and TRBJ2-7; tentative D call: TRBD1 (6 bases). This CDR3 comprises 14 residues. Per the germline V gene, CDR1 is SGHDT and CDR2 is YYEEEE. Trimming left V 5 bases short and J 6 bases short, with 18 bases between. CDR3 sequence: CASSKQGQDGEQYF. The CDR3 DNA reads TGTGCCAGCAGTAAACAGGGTCAGGACGGCGAGCAGTACTTC.

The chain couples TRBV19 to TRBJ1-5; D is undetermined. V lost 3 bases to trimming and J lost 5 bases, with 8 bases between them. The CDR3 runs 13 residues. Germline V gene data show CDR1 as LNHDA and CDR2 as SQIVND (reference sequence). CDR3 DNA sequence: TGTGCCAGTAGTATTAGAATATATCAGCCCCAGCATTTT. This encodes CASSIRIYQPQHF.

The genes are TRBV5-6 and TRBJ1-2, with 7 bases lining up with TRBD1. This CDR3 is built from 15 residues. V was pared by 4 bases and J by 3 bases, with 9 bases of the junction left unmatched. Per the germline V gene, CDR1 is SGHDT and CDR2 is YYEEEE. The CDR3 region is CASSLGWDSDYGYTF. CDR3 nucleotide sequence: TGTGCCAGCAGCCTCGGCTGGGACAGCGACTATGGCTACACCTTC.

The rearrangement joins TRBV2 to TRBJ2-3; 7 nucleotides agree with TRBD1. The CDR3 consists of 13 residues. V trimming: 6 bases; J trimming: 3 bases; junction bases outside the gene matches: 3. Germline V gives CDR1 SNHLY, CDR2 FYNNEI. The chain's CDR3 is CASRTGRTDTQYF. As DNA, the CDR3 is TGTGCCAGCAGGACAGGGCGTACAGATACGCAGTATTTT.

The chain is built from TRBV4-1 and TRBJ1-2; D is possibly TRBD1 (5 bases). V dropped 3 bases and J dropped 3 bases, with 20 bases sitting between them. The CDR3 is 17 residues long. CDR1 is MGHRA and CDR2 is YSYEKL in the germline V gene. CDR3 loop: CASSHPTGPPRDYGYTF. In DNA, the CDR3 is TGCGCCAGCAGCCACCCTACAGGACCGCCAAGAGACTATGGCTACACCTTC.

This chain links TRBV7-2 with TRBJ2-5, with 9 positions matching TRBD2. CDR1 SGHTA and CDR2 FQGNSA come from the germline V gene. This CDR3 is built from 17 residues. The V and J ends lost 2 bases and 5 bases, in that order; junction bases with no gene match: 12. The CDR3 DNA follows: TGTGCCAGCAGCTTATCCCTAGCGGGGCCTTGGGGGGAGACCCAGTACTTC. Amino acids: CASSLSLAGPWGETQYF.

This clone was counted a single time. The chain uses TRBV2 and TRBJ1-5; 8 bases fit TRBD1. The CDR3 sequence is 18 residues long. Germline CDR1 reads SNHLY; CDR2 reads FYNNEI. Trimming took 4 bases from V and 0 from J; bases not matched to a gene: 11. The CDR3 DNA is TGTGCCAGCAGTGCGGTCAGGGGGCCTCGTATTAGCAATCAGCCCCAGCATTTT. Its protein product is CASSAVRGPRISNQPQHF.

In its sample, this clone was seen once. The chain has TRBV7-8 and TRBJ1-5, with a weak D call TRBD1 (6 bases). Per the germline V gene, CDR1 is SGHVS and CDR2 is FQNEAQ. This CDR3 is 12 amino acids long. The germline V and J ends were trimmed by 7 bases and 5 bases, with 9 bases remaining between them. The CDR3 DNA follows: TGTGCCAGCACTTCAGGGGATCAGCCCCAGCATTTT. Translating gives CASTSGDQPQHF.

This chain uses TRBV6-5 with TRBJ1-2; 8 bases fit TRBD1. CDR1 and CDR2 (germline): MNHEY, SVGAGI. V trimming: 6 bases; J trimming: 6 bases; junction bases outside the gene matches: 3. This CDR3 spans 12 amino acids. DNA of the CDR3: TGTGCCAGCAGCTCGACAGGGGATGGCTACACCTTC. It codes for CASSSTGDGYTF.

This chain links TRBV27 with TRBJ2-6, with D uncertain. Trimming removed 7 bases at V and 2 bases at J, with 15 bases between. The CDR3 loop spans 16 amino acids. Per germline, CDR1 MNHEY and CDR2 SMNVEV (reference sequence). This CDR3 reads CASTLDGGTGANVLTF. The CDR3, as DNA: TGTGCCAGCACTCTCGACGGCGGAACTGGGGCCAACGTCCTGACTTTC.